The next 5 T cell receptor beta chains were all read from a single sample in a study of T cells after yellow fever vaccination. In TCRdb, the 5' RACE reads were re-called with MiXCR into one record per CDR3 protein. The repertoire holds about 58,000 distinct CDR3 sequences, with more than 5.5% as singletons. Sequencing was performed on CD8+ T cells sorted from PBMCs, taken on the day of the first yellow fever vaccination. Source of these receptors: a man between 18 and 29 years old who received the YFV17D yellow fever vaccine.

The V call is TRBV5-6, the J call TRBJ2-7, with D unclear. Trimming took 6 bases from V and 6 from J, leaving 19 bases between them. Germline CDR1 and CDR2: SGHDT and YYEEEE. The CDR3 totals 14 residues. The CDR3 DNA sequence: TGTGCCAGCACGCTTCACTACCTTACGTCCGAGCAGTACGTC. Protein product: CASTLHYLTSEQYV.

The chain joins TRBV4-1 to TRBJ2-7, with TRBD1 matching 8 bases. This CDR3 contains 15 residues. Trimming cost V 0 bases and J 5 bases; bases outside gene matches: 6. Germline V gives CDR1 MGHRA, CDR2 YSYEKL. CDR3 nucleotide sequence: TGCGCCAGCAGCCAAGAACCAGGACAGGGTGACGAGCAGTACTTC. Translated: CASSQEPGQGDEQYF.

This clonotype occurred a few times. As DNA, the CDR3 is TGCGCCAGCAGCCAAGATTACCGCGCTCTTGGAAGCGGGGAGCTGTTTTTT. Amino acids: CASSQDYRALGSGELFF. The chain carries TRBV4-3 and TRBJ2-2; D is ambiguous. The germline V gene encodes CDR1 LGHNA and CDR2 YSLEER. This CDR3 is built from 17 residues. The V end was cut by 0 bases, the J end by 7 bases, with 18 bases between.

This clonotype was counted many times. The V gene is TRBV5-1, the J gene TRBJ2-5, with D possibly matching TRBD2 (6 bases). Germline CDR1 SGHRS, CDR2 YFSETQ. This CDR3 has 16 residues. V shed 4 bases and J shed 2 bases, with 18 bases lying between them. The CDR3 sequence is CASSNPSLAAQETQYF. CDR3 DNA sequence: TGCGCCAGCAGCAACCCTTCACTAGCTGCTCAAGAGACCCAGTACTTC.

This clonotype was recorded a few times. V usage is TRBV7-9 and J usage is TRBJ1-4; D not resolved. The germline CDR1 and CDR2 sequences are SEHNR and FQNEAQ (reference sequence). V dropped 3 bases and J dropped 5 bases, with 1 base sitting between them. This CDR3 has 11 residues. CDR3 coding DNA: TGTGCCAGCAGCTTCAATGAAAAACTGTTTTTT. Amino acids: CASSFNEKLFF.